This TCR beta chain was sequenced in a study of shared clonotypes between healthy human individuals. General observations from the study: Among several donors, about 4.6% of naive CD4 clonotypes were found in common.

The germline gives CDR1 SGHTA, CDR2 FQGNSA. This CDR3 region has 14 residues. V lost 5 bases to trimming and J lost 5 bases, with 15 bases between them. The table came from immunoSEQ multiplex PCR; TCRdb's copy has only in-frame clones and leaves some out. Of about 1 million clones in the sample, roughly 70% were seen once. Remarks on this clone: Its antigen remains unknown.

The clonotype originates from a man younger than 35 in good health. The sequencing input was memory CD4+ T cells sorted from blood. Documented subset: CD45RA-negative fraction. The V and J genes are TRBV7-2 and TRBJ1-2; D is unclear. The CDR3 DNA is TGTGCCAGCAGCCCTAGGGAGGTGGGATATGGCTACACCTTC. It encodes CASSPREVGYGYTF. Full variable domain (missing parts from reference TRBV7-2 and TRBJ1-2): GAGVSQSPSNKVTEKGKDVELRCDPISGHTALYWYRQSLGQGLEFLIYFQGNSAPDKSGLPSDRFSAERTGGSVSTLTIQRTQQEDSAVYLCASSPREVGYGYTFGSGTRLTVV.